This T cell receptor beta chain was captured by sequencing in a study of tumor-infiltrating lymphocytes in primary liver carcinoma. Unsorted bulk tissue of roughly 20-34 mg yielded co-extracted RNA and DNA. Reverse transcription of approximately 0.55 ug total RNA with a constant-region primer produced TCR beta cDNA. ARM-PCR, slightly modified, supplied the TCR beta libraries through three nested multiplex PCR rounds. For approximately 11 cycles apiece, the opening two PCR rounds ran with TRBV1-TRBV30 forward primers and a C-beta reverse primer. One entry per CDR3 protein, called by TCRdb with MiXCR from the multiplex PCR reads. The sample lists roughly 86,000 distinct CDR3 sequences, around 70% seen once, with 27% in the top ten. A note on this clonotype: The conserved final phenylalanine or tryptophan is absent from the CDR3, which likely points to a read error.

The V end was cut by 0 bases, the J end by 13 bases, with 13 bases between. There are 13 residues in the CDR3. Looked up from germline, CDR1 is SGHAT and CDR2 is FQNNGV. The origin of this receptor is a man aged 35 to 55 with primary liver carcinoma and hepatitis B virus infection. Sequencing was performed on tumor-adjacent normal liver tissue. The gene calls are TRBV11-2 and TRBJ2-1; D gene ambiguous. The CDR3: CASSLEVGTEQFV. The CDR3 DNA reads as TGTGCCAGCAGCTTAGAGGTGGGAACTGAACAGTTCGTC.